This T cell receptor (beta chain) appears in the sequencing data of a study of Ad26.COV2.S vaccination and SARS-CoV-2 variants (dated by TCRdb to 2020 to 2023). In the study overall: Vaccine-arm donors came from COV1001, a multicentre, randomized, double-blind, placebo-controlled phase I-IIa trial of Ad26.COV2.S in healthy adults. Ad26.COV2.S was administered intramuscularly at 5 x 10^10 or 1 x 10^11 viral particles, either as a single shot or as two shots given 56 days apart. TCRbeta repertoire sequencing served as the tool for gauging how specific and how broad the SARS-CoV-2-reactive T cell receptors were following Ad26.COV2.S vaccination. The TCR-sequenced set comprised about 30 samples: approximately 19 Ad26.COV2.S vaccine recipients, 5 placebo recipients and 8 SARS-CoV-2 convalescent individuals. Trial participants were randomized into five groups of five: low-dose or high-dose Ad26.COV2.S given once or twice, or placebo on both occasions. Investigators did not know the trial group allocation while performing experiments and assessing outcomes.

The sample's treatment or condition label, in plain terms: 15 to 20 received Ad26.COV2.S at low or high dose, single or two shots; about 5 received placebo; per-sample allocation not given. Repertoires of vaccine and placebo recipients were sequenced from samples taken on day 63 after the first injection. Between 29 July and 7 August 2020, Cohort 1b enrolled 20 to 30 adults aged 18-55 years at one site in Boston, USA. Ad26.COV2.S consisted of a replication-incompetent adenovirus type 26 vector by which a prefusion-stabilized SARS-CoV-2 spike protein from the original Wuhan strain was expressed. On this clone: Its antigen is not yet known. No much larger clone exists at a distance of one base, and base qualities are not known.

Overall study results and their limits: Higher spike-specific TCR breadth was observed in Ad26.COV2.S recipients than in placebo recipients (P = 0.0014). Substantial breadth of spike-specific CD8+ and CD4+ T cell responses was reported after vaccination. According to the authors, total T cell responses may have been underestimated by the TCR breadth and depth analyses. The study lacked the statistical power to compare responses across vaccine doses or regimens. Vaccine and placebo recipients had comparable non-spike TCR breadth, which fits with the vaccine containing only spike.

The immunoSEQ Assay was used to sequence TCRbeta CDR3 regions. After extraction, genomic DNA underwent amplification by bias-controlled multiplex PCR, followed by high-throughput sequencing. The authors' analysis ran thus. Collapsing and filtering of sequences were performed to quantify the absolute abundance of each unique TCRbeta CDR3 region. T cell fraction was estimated by normalizing TCRbeta template counts to usable DNA, which was measured by amplifying reference genes present in all nucleated cells. Repertoire TCRs were annotated as SARS-CoV-2-specific when V gene, CDR3 amino acid sequence and J gene were exactly matched to a known reactive TCR set. The reference SARS-CoV-2 TCR set was derived from MIRA and filtered for enrichment in COVID-19-positive ImmuneCODE repertoires, a step that removed public or cross-reactive TCRs. Using the MIRA antigens, annotated TCRs were further analysed by specific ORF or by position within an ORF. Depth was the summed frequency of annotated unique rearrangements, while breadth was defined as annotated unique rearrangements over total unique productive rearrangements. TCR breadth was compared between groups using two-sided Wilcoxon rank-sum tests. This immuneACCESS table, as held by TCRdb, lists in-frame sequences with V and J called but not all clones. Of the missing ones, under half trace to an unresolved V gene in checked studies; the others have no known cause. Clone size and V and J calls were adopted from that table, with D and trimming inferred from the DNA. Recorded for this sample are 200,000 to 250,000 clones; around nine tenths of them occurred a single time. The ten most abundant clones make up about 10% of the sample.

From the germline V gene, CDR1 is MGHRA and CDR2 is YSYEKL. V is pruned by 2 bases and J by 0 bases, leaving 12 bases of the junction without a gene match. From the cysteine up to the phenylalanine, the CDR3 has a length of 18 residues. This entry keeps only the CDR3 DNA: 54 bases, framed from base 1. This receptor was identified in a person aged 18 to 65 who received the Ad26.COV2.S COVID-19 vaccine or a placebo. Recombination joined TRBV4-1 with TRBJ1-2; TRBD1 aligns with 7 central bases. The sequences come from peripheral blood, collected in a trial of Ad26.COV2.S vaccine versus placebo. The DNA reads as follows: TGCGCCAGCAGCCAACCTCGGTTGGGGACAGTGTCTAACTATGGCTACACCTTC. It encodes CASSQPRLGTVSNYGYTF.